This entry lists 18 T cell receptor beta chains sequenced from one sample in a study of cytomegalovirus exposure and HLA in healthy donors. Researchers ran the PCR with 60 Vbeta and 13 Jbeta primers. TCRdb's copy holds only in-frame clones and misses some; the assay was immunoSEQ multiplex PCR. The table lists under 200,000 clones, 75% to 90% of them singletons. The sample taken for sequencing was PBMCs. These receptors all stem from a woman aged 18-29 years in good health and CMV-seronegative.

The V call is TRBV6-1, the J call TRBJ2-4; 9 bases are a match to TRBD1. The CDR3 loop spans 13 amino acids. Per germline, CDR1 MNHNS and CDR2 SASEGT. V gave up 6 bases and J gave up 8 bases; unmatched junction bases: 5. The CDR3 sequence: CASRDRGYDIQYF. In DNA, the CDR3 is TGTGCCAGCAGGGACAGGGGATACGACATTCAGTACTTC.

The chain carries TRBV19 and TRBJ1-5; 8 nucleotides line up with TRBD1. Germline loops: CDR1 LNHDA, CDR2 SQIVND (reference sequence). V was pared by 3 bases and J by 1 base, with 5 bases of the junction left unmatched. The CDR3 runs 16 residues. For the CDR3, the DNA is TGTGCCAGTAGTATCTCCGACAGGGGAAGCAATCAGCCCCAGCATTTT. The encoded protein is CASSISDRGSNQPQHF.

DNA for the CDR3: TGTGCCAGCAGTGTGGAGACAGGGCCCTACGAGCAGTACTTC. This codes for CASSVETGPYEQYF. This chain links TRBV6-1 with TRBJ2-7, with 7 bases fitting TRBD1. The V gene end was trimmed by 4 bases and the J gene end by 2 bases; junction bases not matched to a gene: 5. The V gene's germline CDR1 is MNHNS and CDR2 SASEGT. The CDR3 is made up of 14 amino acids.

The rearrangement joins TRBV5-4 to TRBJ2-3; weak D call: TRBD1 (5 bases). CDR3 size: 15 residues. The germline gives CDR1 SGHNT, CDR2 YYREEE (reference sequence). The V end was cut by 3 bases, the J end by 0 bases, with 11 bases between. Here the CDR3 DNA reads TGTGCCAGCAGCTCCCAGGGTTCTAGCACAGATACGCAGTATTTT. Its protein product is CASSSQGSSTDTQYF.

The chain couples TRBV5-1 to TRBJ2-1; D is possibly TRBD2 (5 bases). Trimming took 7 bases from V and 0 from J, leaving 11 bases between them. This CDR3 has 14 amino acids. Germline CDR1 SGHRS, CDR2 YFSETQ. The CDR3 loop is CASGLGSSYNEQFF. CDR3 DNA sequence: TGCGCCAGCGGGTTGGGGAGCTCCTACAATGAGCAGTTCTTC.

J is TRBJ2-7 and V is TRBV27, with 10 bases identical to TRBD2. J lost 0 bases, V lost 10 bases, and 15 bases had no gene match. The CDR3 length is 17 residues. Germline V CDR1 and CDR2: MNHEY, SMNVEV (reference sequence). The CDR3 sequence: CATQMVAGGSRSYEQYF. DNA for the CDR3: TGTGCCACCCAGATGGTAGCGGGAGGATCCCGCTCCTACGAGCAGTACTTC.

This chain connects TRBV12-5 to TRBJ2-1; 11 bases are shared with TRBD2. This CDR3 is built from 18 residues. Germline lookup yields CDR1 LGHNT and CDR2 FRNRAP. The V segment lost 0 bases and the J segment 1 base; nucleotides outside the gene matches: 5. The CDR3 region is CASGLVLIAGGSYNEQFF. For the CDR3, the DNA is TGTGCTAGTGGTTTGGTCCTCATAGCGGGAGGGTCCTACAATGAGCAGTTCTTC.

The chain links TRBV9 to TRBJ2-3; 7 bases agree with TRBD2. Germline CDR1 is SGDLS and CDR2 is YYNGEE. CDR3 size: 15 residues. V trimming: 0 bases; J trimming: 2 bases; junction bases outside the gene matches: 3. CDR3 sequence: CASSVAAGSTDTQYF. CDR3 in DNA: TGTGCCAGCAGCGTAGCAGCGGGGTCCACAGATACGCAGTATTTT. The whole variable domain, remainder taken from reference TRBV9 and TRBJ2-3, is DSGVTQTPKHLITATGQRVTLRCSPRSGDLSVYWYQQSLDQGLQFLIQYYNGEERAKGNILERFSAQQFPDLHSELNLSSLELGDSALYFCASSVAAGSTDTQYFGPGTRLTVL.

The J gene is TRBJ2-2, the V gene TRBV27; TRBD2 is a possible D gene (6 bases). The CDR3 is 14 amino acids. V was shortened by 0 bases and J by 4 bases, with 6 bases between the two germline ends. Germline-derived CDR1 and CDR2 are MNHEY and SMNVEV (reference sequence). This CDR3 is CASSLSAGTGELFF. The CDR3 coding sequence is TGTGCCAGCAGTTTATCAGCGGGCACCGGGGAGCTGTTTTTT.

This clone was picked up a small number of times. This rearrangement joins TRBV30 to TRBJ1-1, with 9 bases fitting TRBD1. With 1 base clipped from V and 3 bases from J, the junction kept 9 bases outside the gene matches. The CDR3 covers 16 residues. CDR1 is GTSNPN and CDR2 is SVGIG in the germline V gene (reference sequence). The CDR3 sequence is CAWSGGQGKRDTEAFF. Written as DNA, the CDR3 is TGTGCCTGGAGTGGGGGACAGGGTAAACGGGACACTGAAGCTTTCTTT. Full variable domain (missing parts from reference TRBV30 and TRBJ1-1): SQTIHQWPATLVQPVGSPLSLECTVEGTSNPNLYWYRQAAGRGLQLLFYSVGIGQISSEVPQNLSASRPQDRQFILSSKKLLLSDSGFYLCAWSGGQGKRDTEAFFGQGTRLTVV.

This chain joins TRBV6-5 and TRBJ1-2, with D possibly TRBD1 on 5 matching bases. Germline lookup yields CDR1 MNHEY and CDR2 SVGAGI. The CDR3 extends over 15 amino acids. Trimming pared 5 bases from V and 4 bases from J, leaving 17 bases between. CDR3 sequence (DNA): TGTGCCAGCAGTCTCTCTGGATTGCAGGGCTATGGCTACACCTTC. This sequence encodes CASSLSGLQGYGYTF.

This sequence joins TRBV7-9 and TRBJ2-5; 7 bases map to TRBD1. This CDR3 is built from 14 residues. Germline CDR1 and CDR2: SEHNR and FQNEAQ (reference sequence). The V gene end was trimmed by 3 bases and the J gene end by 4 bases; junction bases not matched to a gene: 5. CDR3 coding DNA: TGTGCCAGCAGCTTTAGAGGGGGCCCAGAGACCCAGTACTTC. Its protein is CASSFRGGPETQYF.

The genes are TRBV18 and TRBJ2-7, with 8 bases lining up with TRBD2. CDR3 length: 16 amino acids. V gave up 6 bases and J gave up 3 bases; unmatched junction bases: 13. Germline CDR1 reads KGHSH; CDR2 reads LQKENI. Written as DNA, the CDR3 is TGTGCCAGCTCCACGGGGTCTGCGGGGGGCCACTACGAGCAGTACTTC. Protein product: CASSTGSAGGHYEQYF. The entire variable domain, with the rest obtained from reference TRBV18 and TRBJ2-7, is as follows: NAGVMQNPRHLVRRRGQEARLRCSPMKGHSHVYWYRQLPEEGLKFMVYLQKENIIDESGMPKERFSAEFPKEGPSILRIQQVVRGDSAAYFCASSTGSAGGHYEQYFGPGTRLTVT.

In its sample, this clone was seen once. CDR3 coding DNA: TGTGCCAGCAGCTTATTCACCGGGACACAAGTCACAGATACGCAGTATTTT. The encoded protein is CASSLFTGTQVTDTQYF. V usage is TRBV7-9 and J usage is TRBJ2-3; D perhaps matches TRBD1 (6 bases). This CDR3 contains 17 residues. In germline, CDR1 is SEHNR, CDR2 FQNEAQ (reference sequence). The V end lost 2 bases, the J end lost 2 bases, and 17 bases lay between the germline ends.

V is TRBV6-5 and J is TRBJ1-1, with 11 bases lining up with TRBD1. Germline trimming cut 6 bases from V and 3 bases from J; bases unmatched to any gene: 3. Germline loops: CDR1 MNHEY, CDR2 SVGAGI. CDR3 size: 14 residues. This CDR3 reads CASSQGQGDTEAFF. For the CDR3, the DNA is TGTGCCAGCAGCCAGGGACAGGGGGACACTGAAGCTTTCTTT.

The chain joins TRBV5-4 to TRBJ2-2; 7 bases line up with TRBD2. The CDR3 extends over 14 amino acids. Looked up from germline, CDR1 is SGHNT and CDR2 is YYREEE (reference sequence). The trim removed 6 bases at V and 5 bases at J, leaving 7 bases unmatched. Here the CDR3 DNA reads TGTGCCAGCACCCGGGGGGAGGGGACCGGGGAGCTGTTTTTT. Its protein product is CASTRGEGTGELFF. Full variable domain (rest looked up from reference TRBV5-4 and TRBJ2-2): ETGVTQSPTHLIKTRGQQVTLRCSSQSGHNTVSWYQQALGQGPQFIFQYYREEENGRGNFPPRFSGLQFPNYSSELNVNALELDDSALYLCASTRGEGTGELFFGEGSRLTVL.

The CDR3 coding sequence is TGTGCCAGCAGCACAGGGAACTATGGCTACACCTTC. Translated, it gives CASSTGNYGYTF. The V call is TRBV2, the J call TRBJ1-2; TRBD1 might be the D (6 bases). Germline CDR1 and CDR2: SNHLY and FYNNEI. Trimming took 6 bases from V and 2 from J, leaving 7 bases between them. This CDR3 region has 12 residues.

The chain couples TRBV6-5 to TRBJ2-1, with TRBD2 matching over 8 bases. CDR3 size: 15 residues. The trim removed 4 bases at V and 6 bases at J, leaving 8 bases unmatched. Germline V gene sequence: CDR1 MNHEY, CDR2 SVGAGI. CDR3 sequence reads: CASSLGTRGGNEQFF. The CDR3 nucleotides read TGTGCCAGCAGTTTGGGGACTAGGGGAGGCAATGAGCAGTTCTTC.